Listed below are T cell receptor beta chains from one sample, sequenced in a study of T cell responses to AZD1222 COVID-19 vaccine. Clones were sequenced by immunoSEQ multiplex PCR, and TCRdb holds only the in-frame ones, with some missing. The data show some 80,000 clones, 85% to 90% seen once. The sequencing used peripheral blood, collected on day 0 of AZD1222 vaccination. The receptors were gathered from an adult in good health. Both conserved end residues are part of each CDR3. The order of the fields is J gene, V gene, clone size, CDR3 length, D gene, CDR3 DNA, CDR3 protein. D genes are given only for firm matches. Clone size is stated in some rows and not others, as once, few, many or a class when expanded.

J gene: TRBJ2-3; V gene: TRBV9; clone size: .; CDR3 length: 17; D gene: TRBD2; CDR3 DNA: TGTGCCAGCAGCGTGCCCCGAGCGGGAGGGAACACAGATACGCAGTATTTT; CDR3 protein: CASSVPRAGGNTDTQYF
J gene: TRBJ2-2; V gene: TRBV7-2; clone size: .; CDR3 length: 16; D gene: .; CDR3 DNA: TGTGCCAGCAGCTTAGGCTTATTACAGGGAACCGGGGAGCTGTTTTTT; CDR3 protein: CASSLGLLQGTGELFF
J gene: TRBJ2-1; V gene: TRBV5-4; clone size: .; CDR3 length: 15; D gene: TRBD2; CDR3 DNA: TGTGCCAGCAGCTCCGTAGCGGGGGGTAAGAATGAGCAGTTCTTC; CDR3 protein: CASSSVAGGKNEQFF
J gene: TRBJ2-1; V gene: TRBV19; clone size: .; CDR3 length: 15; D gene: TRBD2; CDR3 DNA: TGTGCCAGTAGTAGAGCGGGGGGGCTTTACAATGAGCAGTTCTTC; CDR3 protein: CASSRAGGLYNEQFF
J gene: TRBJ1-2; V gene: TRBV7-9; clone size: .; CDR3 length: 15; D gene: .; CDR3 DNA: TGTGCCAGCAGCCCCCGACGGTATCAAGACTATGGCTACACCTTC; CDR3 protein: CASSPRRYQDYGYTF
J gene: TRBJ1-5; V gene: TRBV30; clone size: .; CDR3 length: 14; D gene: TRBD1; CDR3 DNA: TGTGCCTGGGGGACAGGATATAGCAATCAGCCCCAGCATTTT; CDR3 protein: CAWGTGYSNQPQHF
J gene: TRBJ2-1; V gene: TRBV7-2; clone size: .; CDR3 length: 15; D gene: TRBD2; CDR3 DNA: TGTGCCAGCAGACCGGGACTAGCGGAGGACAATGAGCAGTTCTTC; CDR3 protein: CASRPGLAEDNEQFF
J gene: TRBJ2-5; V gene: TRBV7-3; clone size: .; CDR3 length: 15; D gene: TRBD2; CDR3 DNA: TGTGCCAGCAGCTCATTAGCGGGAGTAGGGGAGACCCAGTACTTC; CDR3 protein: CASSSLAGVGETQYF
J gene: TRBJ2-4; V gene: TRBV6-2/TRBV6-3; clone size: .; CDR3 length: 15; D gene: TRBD2; CDR3 DNA: TGTGCCAGCAGTCAGACTAGCGGGAGGGGTAACATTCAGTACTTC; CDR3 protein: CASSQTSGRGNIQYF
J gene: TRBJ1-5; V gene: TRBV28; clone size: .; CDR3 length: 16; D gene: TRBD1; CDR3 DNA: TGTGCCAGCAGTTTCGAAGGGACAGGGATCAATCAGCCCCAGCATTTT; CDR3 protein: CASSFEGTGINQPQHF
J gene: TRBJ1-1; V gene: TRBV6-5; clone size: .; CDR3 length: 14; D gene: .; CDR3 DNA: TGTGCCAGCAGTTTCAAGACAGGTAACACTGAAGCTTTCTTT; CDR3 protein: CASSFKTGNTEAFF
J gene: TRBJ2-2; V gene: TRBV7-7; clone size: .; CDR3 length: 15; D gene: .; CDR3 DNA: TGTGCTAGCAGCCCAGGGACGTTGGGCACCGGGGAGCTGTTTTTT; CDR3 protein: CASSPGTLGTGELFF
J gene: TRBJ2-7; V gene: TRBV3-1/TRBV3-2; clone size: .; CDR3 length: 14; D gene: .; CDR3 DNA: TGTGCCAGCAGCCAACCCCAGAAGACGTCCGAGCAGTACTTC; CDR3 protein: CASSQPQKTSEQYF
J gene: TRBJ1-1; V gene: TRBV9; clone size: .; CDR3 length: 13; D gene: .; CDR3 DNA: TGTGCCAGCAGCGCGACACCTAGGACTGAAGCTTTCTTT; CDR3 protein: CASSATPRTEAFF
J gene: TRBJ1-2; V gene: TRBV29-1; clone size: .; CDR3 length: 13; D gene: .; CDR3 DNA: TGCAGCGTTGCCGTCTCAGGGGCAGCTGGCTACACCTTC; CDR3 protein: CSVAVSGAAGYTF
J gene: TRBJ2-1; V gene: TRBV29-1; clone size: .; CDR3 length: 11; D gene: .; CDR3 DNA: TGCAGCGGCGGTAGGAACAATGAGCAGTTCTTC; CDR3 protein: CSGGRNNEQFF
J gene: TRBJ1-5; V gene: TRBV12-3/TRBV12-4; clone size: .; CDR3 length: 13; D gene: .; CDR3 DNA: TGTGCCAGCAGTTTCGGGGCCAATCAGCCCCAGCATTTT; CDR3 protein: CASSFGANQPQHF
J gene: TRBJ2-3; V gene: TRBV5-5; clone size: .; CDR3 length: 15; D gene: TRBD1; CDR3 DNA: TGTGCCAGCAGTTTCGGGACAGGGGCCCCCGGTACGCAGTATTTT; CDR3 protein: CASSFGTGAPGTQYF
J gene: TRBJ2-1; V gene: TRBV29-1; clone size: .; CDR3 length: 13; D gene: .; CDR3 DNA: TGCAGCGTTAGGGACACAACCTACAATGAGCAGTTCTTC; CDR3 protein: CSVRDTTYNEQFF
J gene: TRBJ2-7; V gene: TRBV29-1; clone size: .; CDR3 length: 12; D gene: .; CDR3 DNA: TGCAGCGTTGAACAGGGCAGCTACGAGCAGTACTTC; CDR3 protein: CSVEQGSYEQYF
J gene: TRBJ1-2; V gene: TRBV2; clone size: .; CDR3 length: 14; D gene: TRBD1; CDR3 DNA: TGTGCCAGCAGCCTGATAGGGACAGGCCATGGCTACACCTTC; CDR3 protein: CASSLIGTGHGYTF
J gene: TRBJ2-1; V gene: TRBV7-9; clone size: once; CDR3 length: 16; D gene: TRBD2; CDR3 DNA: TGTGCCAGCAGCTCAGGGAGCGGGAGGGTCCGGGATGAGCAGTTCTTC; CDR3 protein: CASSSGSGRVRDEQFF
J gene: TRBJ1-1; V gene: TRBV7-2; clone size: .; CDR3 length: 15; D gene: .; CDR3 DNA: TGTGCCAGCAGCTTAGGGGGGACCTTGAACACTGAAGCTTTCTTT; CDR3 protein: CASSLGGTLNTEAFF
J gene: TRBJ2-3; V gene: TRBV7-2; clone size: .; CDR3 length: 15; D gene: TRBD1; CDR3 DNA: TGTGCCAGCAGCTTAGAGGGCAGGGGGACAGATACGCAGTATTTT; CDR3 protein: CASSLEGRGTDTQYF
J gene: TRBJ2-3; V gene: TRBV27; clone size: few; CDR3 length: 15; D gene: TRBD2; CDR3 DNA: TGTGCCAGCAGTCCCGGGACTACCCGCACAGATACGCAGTATTTT; CDR3 protein: CASSPGTTRTDTQYF
J gene: TRBJ2-3; V gene: TRBV28; clone size: .; CDR3 length: 12; D gene: .; CDR3 DNA: TGTGCCAGCAGGTTTGCAACAGATACGCAGTATTTT; CDR3 protein: CASRFATDTQYF
J gene: TRBJ2-2; V gene: TRBV18; clone size: .; CDR3 length: 16; D gene: TRBD1; CDR3 DNA: TGTGCCAGCTCAAATGACGGCGGACAGGGGACCGGGGAGCTGTTTTTT; CDR3 protein: CASSNDGGQGTGELFF
J gene: TRBJ2-3; V gene: TRBV7-3; clone size: .; CDR3 length: 14; D gene: TRBD1; CDR3 DNA: TGTGCCAGCAGCACACAGGGGGCCACAGATACGCAGTATTTT; CDR3 protein: CASSTQGATDTQYF
J gene: TRBJ1-1; V gene: TRBV3-1/TRBV3-2; clone size: .; CDR3 length: 16; D gene: .; CDR3 DNA: TGTGCCAGCAGCCCGACCCCCGGGGTTGGGAACACTGAAGCTTTCTTT; CDR3 protein: CASSPTPGVGNTEAFF
J gene: TRBJ2-1; V gene: TRBV24-1; clone size: .; CDR3 length: 16; D gene: TRBD2; CDR3 DNA: TGTGCCACCAGTGCTCTAGCGGAGAACTCCTACAATGAGCAGTTCTTC; CDR3 protein: CATSALAENSYNEQFF
J gene: TRBJ1-4; V gene: TRBV11-2; clone size: .; CDR3 length: 17; D gene: TRBD1; CDR3 DNA: TGTGCCAGCAGCTCCTCCGGGGACAGGTCAATGTACGAAAAACTGTTTTTT; CDR3 protein: CASSSSGDRSMYEKLFF
J gene: TRBJ1-2; V gene: TRBV7-9; clone size: .; CDR3 length: 14; D gene: TRBD1; CDR3 DNA: TGTGCCAGCAGCTTTTGGGACAGGAATTATGGCTACACCTTC; CDR3 protein: CASSFWDRNYGYTF
J gene: TRBJ1-2; V gene: TRBV28; clone size: once; CDR3 length: 14; D gene: TRBD1; CDR3 DNA: TGTGCCAGCAGACCTACAGGGGGAGGTGATGGCTACACCTTC; CDR3 protein: CASRPTGGGDGYTF
J gene: TRBJ2-7; V gene: TRBV6-1; clone size: .; CDR3 length: 16; D gene: TRBD1; CDR3 DNA: TGTGCCAGCAGTGAAGCGCTCCGGGACAGCCCCTACGAGCAGTACTTC; CDR3 protein: CASSEALRDSPYEQYF
J gene: TRBJ2-2; V gene: TRBV6-1; clone size: .; CDR3 length: 17; D gene: TRBD2; CDR3 DNA: TGTGCCAGCAGTGCTGGGACTAGCGGGACGAACACCGGGGAGCTGTTTTTT; CDR3 protein: CASSAGTSGTNTGELFF
J gene: TRBJ2-1; V gene: TRBV7-3; clone size: .; CDR3 length: 16; D gene: TRBD2; CDR3 DNA: TGTGCCAGCAGCGACCTCGGGAGCGGGGGGGCGAATGAGCAGTTCTTC; CDR3 protein: CASSDLGSGGANEQFF
J gene: TRBJ2-7; V gene: TRBV7-9; clone size: .; CDR3 length: 15; D gene: TRBD1; CDR3 DNA: TGTGCCAGCAGGGCTGAGGGACAGGGCTGGGTCGAGCAGTACTTC; CDR3 protein: CASRAEGQGWVEQYF
J gene: TRBJ2-7; V gene: TRBV18; clone size: .; CDR3 length: 14; D gene: TRBD2; CDR3 DNA: TGTGCCAGCTCTCGGACTAGCAGAGAGGGCGAGCAGTACTTC; CDR3 protein: CASSRTSREGEQYF
J gene: TRBJ1-5; V gene: TRBV19; clone size: .; CDR3 length: 14; D gene: .; CDR3 DNA: TGTGCCAGTTCCCTTAGGGAGTCCAATCAGCCCCAGCATTTT; CDR3 protein: CASSLRESNQPQHF
J gene: TRBJ2-5; V gene: TRBV5-6; clone size: .; CDR3 length: 17; D gene: .; CDR3 DNA: TGTGCCAGCAGCCGAACGGGGCAGGGTCTGCAACAAGAGACCCAGTACTTC; CDR3 protein: CASSRTGQGLQQETQYF
J gene: TRBJ2-7; V gene: TRBV7-2; clone size: few; CDR3 length: 17; D gene: TRBD1; CDR3 DNA: TGTGCCAGCAGCCCCCGCGAAGGGACAGGGGGCTCCTACGAGCAGTACTTC; CDR3 protein: CASSPREGTGGSYEQYF
J gene: TRBJ2-7; V gene: TRBV27; clone size: .; CDR3 length: 16; D gene: TRBD2; CDR3 DNA: TGTGCCAGCAGTCGCAAGGGGCGGGAGTTGCCCTACGAGCAGTACTTC; CDR3 protein: CASSRKGRELPYEQYF
J gene: TRBJ1-6; V gene: TRBV28; clone size: .; CDR3 length: 15; D gene: TRBD1; CDR3 DNA: TGTGCCAGCAGAGATCCGGGACAGGGGAATTCACCCCTCCACTTT; CDR3 protein: CASRDPGQGNSPLHF
J gene: TRBJ1-5; V gene: TRBV19; clone size: .; CDR3 length: 15; D gene: .; CDR3 DNA: TGTGCCAGTAGTATTGCACATTATAGCAATCAGCCCCAGCATTTT; CDR3 protein: CASSIAHYSNQPQHF
J gene: TRBJ1-5; V gene: TRBV23-1; clone size: .; CDR3 length: 11; D gene: .; CDR3 DNA: TGCGCCAGGCGTTGCGCTCAGCCCCAGCATTTT; CDR3 protein: CARRCAQPQHF